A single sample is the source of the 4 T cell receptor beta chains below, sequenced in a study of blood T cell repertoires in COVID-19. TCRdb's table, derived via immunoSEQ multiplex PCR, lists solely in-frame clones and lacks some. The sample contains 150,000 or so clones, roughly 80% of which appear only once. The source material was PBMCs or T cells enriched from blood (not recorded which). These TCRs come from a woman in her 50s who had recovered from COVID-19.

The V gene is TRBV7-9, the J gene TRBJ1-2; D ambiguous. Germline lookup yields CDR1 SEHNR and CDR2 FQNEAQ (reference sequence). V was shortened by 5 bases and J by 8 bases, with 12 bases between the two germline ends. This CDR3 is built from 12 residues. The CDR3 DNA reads TGTGCCAGCAGCCGAGATGGGGAGGGCTACACCTTC. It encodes CASSRDGEGYTF.

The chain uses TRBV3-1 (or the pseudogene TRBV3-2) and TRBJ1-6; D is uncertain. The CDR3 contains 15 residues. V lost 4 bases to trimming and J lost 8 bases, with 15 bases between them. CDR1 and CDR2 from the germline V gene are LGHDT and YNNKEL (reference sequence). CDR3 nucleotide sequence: TGTGCCAGCAGCCCCCGCGTAATTCAAGATTCACCCCTCCACTTT. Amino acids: CASSPRVIQDSPLHF.

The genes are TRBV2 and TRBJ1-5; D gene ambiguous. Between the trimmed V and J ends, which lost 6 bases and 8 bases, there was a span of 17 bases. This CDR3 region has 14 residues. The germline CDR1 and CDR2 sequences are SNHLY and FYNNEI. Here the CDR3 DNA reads TGTGCCAGCAGACCGAGTGAGGGTATGGAGCCCCAGCATTTT. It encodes CASRPSEGMEPQHF.

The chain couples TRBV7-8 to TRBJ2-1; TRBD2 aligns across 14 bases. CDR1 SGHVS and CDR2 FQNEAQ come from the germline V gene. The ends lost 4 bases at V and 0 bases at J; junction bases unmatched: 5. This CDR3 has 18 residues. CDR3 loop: CASSSGLAGESSYNEQFF. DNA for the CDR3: TGTGCCAGCAGCTCGGGACTAGCGGGAGAGAGCTCCTACAATGAGCAGTTCTTC.